The clone carrying this TCR beta chain was seen ten or more times. Its specificity is unknown. This record comes from a study of naive and memory T cell subsets. Study results and limitations: TCR transcript changes with activation or differentiation may affect this RNA method.

Amplification of ligated cDNA took four PCR rounds with SP2 and nested alpha and beta constant primers. For blood and skin samples, reverse transcription used TCR alpha and beta constant primers. TCRdb passed the 5' RACE reads through MiXCR, listing each CDR3 protein once. The sample lists tens of thousands of distinct CDR3 sequences, under 10% occurring once. The library had UMIs added by 3' ligation of an oligonucleotide to TCR cDNA. Whole-blood samples were under 3 ml of peripheral blood from healthy adult volunteers. Unsorted total RNA, roughly 1 to 1,100 ng, was DNase treated before reverse transcription. The clonotype was recovered from a female donor in good health.

CDR3 DNA sequence: TGTGCCAGCAGTGCGATGACTGGAAACACCATATATTTT. Amino acids: CASSAMTGNTIYF. The chain has TRBV2 and TRBJ1-3, with D unclear. The CDR3 is 13 amino acids. Trimming left V 4 bases short and J 2 bases short, with 6 bases between. From germline, CDR1 is SNHLY and CDR2 FYNNEI.